This record concerns one T cell receptor (beta chain) sequence. All enrollees were roughly 18 to 100 years old and from fewer than 25 US areas. Participant reports of clinical history set cohort assignment. In germline, CDR1 is MDHEN, CDR2 SYDVKM. This CDR3 is built from 15 residues. Trimming took off 6 bases at V and 4 bases at J, with 15 bases between the two ends. The sample originates from a study of blood T cell repertoires in COVID-19. Original data processing: The assay estimated nucleated cells by amplifying reference gene primers. TCRdb's copy holds only in-frame clones and misses some; the assay was immunoSEQ multiplex PCR. D and trimming come from the DNA, and the V and J calls and clone size come from that table. The sample gives roughly 43,000 clones, 86% of which show up once; 2.5% to 3.5% is in the top ten.

The V gene is TRBV28, the J gene TRBJ2-2; weak D call: TRBD1 (5 bases). The TCR originated in a woman between 45 and 65 years old who had recovered from COVID-19. The sequenced sample was PBMCs or T cells enriched from blood (not recorded which). Written as DNA, the CDR3 is TGTGCCAGCAGCCCCCCAGGGCTGGTCACCGGGGAGCTGTTTTTT. Translation: CASSPPGLVTGELFF.